Presented here are 3 T cell receptor beta chains from one specimen sequenced in a study of T cells expressing NK-cell markers (dated by TCRdb to about 2020). Receptor libraries were prepared by 5' RACE. Sequenced using an Illumina HiSeq 2000. TCRdb reprocessed the raw reads; every CDR3 protein sequence is a single record, and DNA is not supplied. The table for this sample records 200,000 to 300,000 distinct CDR3 sequences. Around 0.37% of the sample comes from the top ten. Sequencing used blood T cells: a sorted CD56 or NKG2C T cell subset, CD4+ or CD8+ T cells, or bulk PBMC T cells (not recorded which). The receptor set was obtained from a man aged 18 to 29 in good health. Donor details come from another sample of the same person, matched by shared clones.

This sequence joins TRBV5-1 and TRBJ2-2; the D call of TRBD2 rests on TCRdb alone, since no DNA is present to check it. Germline assignment: CDR1 SGHRS and CDR2 YFSETQ. This CDR3 spans 16 amino acids. This chain's CDR3 is CASSRSPSGRVGELFF.

V gene TRBV20-1 combines with J gene TRBJ2-3; TCRdb indicates TRBD1, and absent DNA this call remains unverified. Germline V gene lookup returns CDR1 DFQATT and CDR2 SNEGSKA (reference sequence). The CDR3 length is 12 residues. The CDR3 sequence is CSARIPGDTQYF.

This chain joins TRBV11-2 and TRBJ1-2; TCRdb indicates TRBD1, and absent DNA this call remains unverified. CDR3 length: 18 amino acids. Germline CDR1 and CDR2: SGHAT and FQNNGV. The CDR3 region is CASSLIRRDRNSGGGYTF. Full variable domain (remainder filled in from reference TRBV11-2 and TRBJ1-2): EAGVAQSPRYKIIEKRQSVAFWCNPISGHATLYWYQQILGQGPKLLIQFQNNGVVDDSQLPKDRFSAERLKGVDSTLKIQPAKLEDSAVYLCASSLIRRDRNSGGGYTFGSGTRLTVV.